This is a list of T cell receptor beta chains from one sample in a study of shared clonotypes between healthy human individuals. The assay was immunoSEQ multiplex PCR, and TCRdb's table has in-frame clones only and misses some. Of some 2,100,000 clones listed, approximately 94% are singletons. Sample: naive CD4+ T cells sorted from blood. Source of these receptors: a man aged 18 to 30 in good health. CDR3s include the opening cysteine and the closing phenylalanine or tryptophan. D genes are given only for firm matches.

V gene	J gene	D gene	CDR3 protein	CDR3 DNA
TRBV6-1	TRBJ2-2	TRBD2	CASSGLAGGGGELFF	TGTGCCAGCAGCGGACTAGCGGGAGGTGGCGGGGAGCTGTTTTTT
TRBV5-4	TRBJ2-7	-	CASRTGGGTYEQYF	TGTGCCAGCAGAACGGGCGGCGGGACCTACGAGCAGTACTTC
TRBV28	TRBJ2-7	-	CASSLRQLYEQYF	TGTGCCAGCAGTTTGCGACAGTTGTACGAGCAGTACTTC
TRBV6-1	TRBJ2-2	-	CATQELANTGELFF	TGTGCCACCCAGGAACTAGCGAACACCGGGGAGCTGTTTTTT
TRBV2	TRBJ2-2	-	CASKPQATGELFF	TGTGCCAGTAAACCACAGGCAACCGGGGAGCTGTTTTTT
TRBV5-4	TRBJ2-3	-	CASSLVMLAGGPDTQYF	TGTGCCAGCAGCTTGGTCATGCTAGCCGGGGGCCCAGATACGCAGTATTTT
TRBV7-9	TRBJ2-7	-	CASSLVGTGHYEQYF	TGTGCCAGCAGCTTAGTGGGGACCGGTCACTACGAGCAGTACTTC
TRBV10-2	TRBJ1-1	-	CASSGPFEAFF	TGCGCCAGCAGTGGACCTTTTGAAGCTTTCTTT
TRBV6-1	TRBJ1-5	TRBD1	CASSGRQGFNQPQHF	TGTGCCAGCAGTGGGCGACAGGGGTTCAATCAGCCCCAGCATTTT
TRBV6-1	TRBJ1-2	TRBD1	CASSTTDRGHYGYTF	TGTGCCAGCAGTACTACGGACAGGGGACACTATGGCTACACCTTC